The entry that follows covers one T cell receptor beta chain sequence. Its antigen is undetermined. This specimen comes from a study of Siglec-9 on CD8 T cells in melanoma. Notes on the study in general: In melanoma tumors, a Siglec-9-marked effector memory CD8+ subset reportedly appeared to accumulate.

Germline CDR1 and CDR2: SGHAT and FQNNGV. V gave up 5 bases and J gave up 2 bases; unmatched junction bases: 6. This CDR3 contains 15 residues. This table comes from immunoSEQ multiplex PCR, and its TCRdb copy is limited to in-frame clones, with some not included. Of about 30,000 clones in the sample, about 80% are singletons; the top ten hold 5.8%. The genes are TRBV11-2 and TRBJ1-1, with 9 bases fitting TRBD1. Sequencing input: Siglec-9- CD8+ T cells sorted from blood. This receptor was identified in a human donor in good health. The CDR3 spells CASSEPGQGNTEAFF. Written as DNA, the CDR3 is TGTGCCAGCAGCGAGCCGGGACAGGGAAACACTGAAGCTTTCTTT.